Shown below are 9 T cell receptor beta chains from a single sample sequenced in a study of blood T cell repertoires in COVID-19. The table came from immunoSEQ multiplex PCR; TCRdb's copy has only in-frame clones and leaves some out. Seen here are about 160,000 clones, roughly 90% observed once, and the top ten hold about 4.8%. The sample consisted of peripheral blood. These receptors originate from a man aged 30 to 45 with COVID-19, enrolled during active disease.

A single count supports this clone. V is TRBV6-2 or TRBV6-3 and J is TRBJ1-2, with no clear D. V shed 4 bases and J shed 4 bases, with 7 bases lying between them. CDR3 size: 12 residues. The V gene's germline CDR1 is MNHEY and CDR2 SVGEGT. CDR3 protein: CASSLATYGYTF. In nucleotides, the CDR3 is TGTGCCAGCAGTTTAGCCACCTATGGCTACACCTTC.

CDR3 protein: CASSLLSTEAFF. CDR3 in DNA: TGTGCCAGCAGTTTACTTAGCACTGAAGCTTTCTTT. V and J are TRBV28 and TRBJ1-1; D is uncertain. The V and J ends lost 2 bases and 4 bases respectively, with 5 bases between them. Germline V gene lookup returns CDR1 MDHEN and CDR2 SYDVKM. CDR3 length: 12 amino acids.

Only one count was recorded for this clone. The chain is built from TRBV7-2 and TRBJ2-5; 7 bases are a match to TRBD2. Germline assignment: CDR1 SGHTA and CDR2 FQGNSA. Trimming cost V 0 bases and J 0 bases; bases outside gene matches: 1. This CDR3 is 15 amino acids long. The CDR3 region has the DNA TGTGCCAGCAGCTTAGCGGCGGGAGACCAAGAGACCCAGTACTTC. Amino acid sequence: CASSLAAGDQETQYF.

The chain is built from TRBV19 and TRBJ1-2, with TRBD1 as a possible D gene (5 bases). Germline CDR1 reads LNHDA; CDR2 reads SQIVND (reference sequence). V shed 2 bases and J shed 7 bases, with 17 bases lying between them. The CDR3 contains 15 residues. The CDR3 DNA is TGTGCCAGTAGTATAAACCCCTCAGGGATAGGTGGCTACACCTTC. Its protein product is CASSINPSGIGGYTF.

The V call is TRBV6-5, the J call TRBJ1-2, with 7 bases that match TRBD1. The CDR3 is made up of 14 amino acids. V dropped 2 bases and J dropped 4; count of bases not matched to a gene: 4. The germline CDR1 and CDR2 sequences are MNHEY and SVGAGI. The CDR3 protein is CASSYGQAPYGYTF. In nucleotides, the CDR3 is TGTGCCAGCAGTTACGGACAGGCCCCCTATGGCTACACCTTC.

This chain links TRBV6-1 with TRBJ1-1; no clear D. The CDR3 runs to 14 residues. Germline V lookup: CDR1 MNHNS, CDR2 SASEGT. V was cut by 2 bases and J by 5 bases, with 12 bases left in between. This chain's CDR3 is CASSEQPGGTEAFF. DNA for the CDR3: TGTGCCAGCAGTGAACAGCCAGGAGGGACTGAAGCTTTCTTT.

V gene TRBV5-4 combines with J gene TRBJ1-3; D unclear. This CDR3 contains 13 residues. Germline V CDR1 and CDR2: SGHNT, YYREEE (reference sequence). V gave up 4 bases and J gave up 3 bases, with 8 bases separating them. Written as DNA, the CDR3 is TGTGCCAGCAGCCTGCGAAGTGGAAACACCATATATTTT. Residues: CASSLRSGNTIYF.

The chain recombines TRBV7-3 with TRBJ1-5; 7 bases agree with TRBD1. J was trimmed by 2 bases and V by 5 bases; bases with no gene match: 3. The CDR3 runs to 14 residues. Germline V gene data show CDR1 as SGHTA and CDR2 as FQGTGA. DNA of the CDR3: TGTGCCAGCAGCCTCGGGACAGGCAATCAGCCCCAGCATTTT. It yields the protein CASSLGTGNQPQHF.

The chain uses TRBV2 and TRBJ1-6; TRBD1 agrees at 8 bases. Germline V CDR1 and CDR2: SNHLY, FYNNEI. The CDR3 is 15 residues long. Trimming removed 7 bases from V and 9 bases from J; junction bases left unmatched: 11. The chain's CDR3 is CASKRTGQRGSPLHF. The DNA for the CDR3 is TGTGCCAGCAAGAGGACAGGGCAAAGGGGTTCACCCCTCCACTTT.